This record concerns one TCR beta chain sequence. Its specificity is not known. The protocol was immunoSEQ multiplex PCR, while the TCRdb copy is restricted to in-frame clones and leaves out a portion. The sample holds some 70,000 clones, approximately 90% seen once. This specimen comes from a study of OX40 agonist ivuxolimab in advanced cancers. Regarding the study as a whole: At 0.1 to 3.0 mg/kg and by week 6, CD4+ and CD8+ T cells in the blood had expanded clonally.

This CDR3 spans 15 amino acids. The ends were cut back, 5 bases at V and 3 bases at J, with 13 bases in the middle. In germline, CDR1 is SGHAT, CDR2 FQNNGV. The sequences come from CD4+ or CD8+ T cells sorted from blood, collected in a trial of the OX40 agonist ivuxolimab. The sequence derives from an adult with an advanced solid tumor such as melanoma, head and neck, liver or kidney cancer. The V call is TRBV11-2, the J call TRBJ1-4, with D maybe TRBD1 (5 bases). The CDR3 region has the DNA TGTGCCAGCAGCGAAGTGGGGGGATCTAATGAAAAACTGTTTTTT. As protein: CASSEVGGSNEKLFF. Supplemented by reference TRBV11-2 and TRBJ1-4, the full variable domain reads EAGVAQSPRYKIIEKRQSVAFWCNPISGHATLYWYQQILGQGPKLLIQFQNNGVVDDSQLPKDRFSAERLKGVDSTLKIQPAKLEDSAVYLCASSEVGGSNEKLFFGSGTQLSVL.